This is a list of T cell receptor beta chains from one sample in a study of CD8 T cells in Susac syndrome. TCRdb re-called the immunoSEQ multiplex PCR reads through MiXCR, storing one row per CDR3 protein. In the table there are 100,000 to 150,000 distinct CDR3 sequences, over 85% of which are singletons. The sequenced sample was CD8+ T cells from PBMCs. The receptors were gathered from a human donor with multiple sclerosis. Both conserved end residues are part of each CDR3. D genes are given only for firm matches. Some rows mark clone size as missing; the rest say once, few, many or name a class of expanded clone.

J gene	D gene	V gene	clone size	CDR3 protein	CDR3 DNA
TRBJ1-1	TRBD1	TRBV7-3	.	CASSRQGASTEAFF	TGTGCCAGCAGCCGACAGGGGGCAAGTACTGAAGCTTTCTTT
TRBJ2-1	TRBD2	TRBV19	.	CASSIFPSGSYNEQFF	TGTGCCAGTAGTATTTTCCCTAGCGGGAGCTACAATGAGCAGTTCTTC
TRBJ2-3	TRBD2	TRBV13	.	CASSSPGLAGPDTQYF	TGTGCCAGCAGCTCCCCGGGACTAGCGGGACCAGATACGCAGTATTTT
TRBJ1-5	.	TRBV27	.	CASRGGLGNQPQHF	TGTGCCAGCAGGGGGGGCCTTGGCAATCAGCCCCAGCATTTT
TRBJ2-2	.	TRBV6-2/TRBV6-3	.	CASSYSQEKTNTGELFF	TGTGCCAGCAGTTACTCCCAGGAAAAAACGAACACCGGGGAGCTGTTTTTT
TRBJ2-1	.	TRBV5-1	.	CASSLTGRDNEQFF	TGCGCCAGCAGCTTGACAGGGAGGGACAATGAGCAGTTCTTC
TRBJ2-3	.	TRBV24-1	.	CATSDLRDTQYF	TGTGCCACCAGTGATTTGAGAGATACGCAGTATTTT
TRBJ2-6	TRBD1	TRBV10-3	.	CAISRDSVLSGANVLTF	TGTGCCATCAGCCGGGACAGCGTTTTATCTGGGGCCAACGTCCTGACTTTC
TRBJ2-3	.	TRBV29-1	.	CSGLVGGSAQYF	TGCAGCGGTCTGGTCGGGGGATCGGCGCAGTATTTT
TRBJ1-1	.	TRBV7-2	.	CASSLAGQMNTEAFF	TGTGCCAGCAGCTTAGCTGGGCAGATGAACACTGAAGCTTTCTTT
TRBJ1-2	.	TRBV13	.	CASSLEDNYGYTF	TGTGCCAGCAGCTTAGAGGATAACTATGGCTACACCTTC
TRBJ1-5	.	TRBV6-6	.	CASSYSGGNQPQHF	TGTGCCAGCAGTTACTCTGGTGGGAATCAGCCCCAGCATTTT
TRBJ2-3	TRBD2	TRBV6-2/TRBV6-3	.	CASSRTSAGVERPDTQYF	TGTGCCAGCAGTCGGACTAGCGCGGGTGTCGAGCGCCCAGATACGCAGTATTTT
TRBJ1-1	TRBD1	TRBV12-3/TRBV12-4	.	CASSSLTGKNTEAFF	TGTGCCAGCAGTTCCCTGACAGGGAAGAACACTGAAGCTTTCTTT
TRBJ2-1	.	TRBV7-3	.	CASSRNPGSSTRASDNEQFF	TGTGCCAGCAGTCGAAATCCGGGGTCGTCTACCCGAGCTTCAGACAATGAGCAGTTCTTC
TRBJ2-5	.	TRBV7-9	.	CASSSEPTTQETQYF	TGTGCCAGCAGCTCAGAGCCGACTACCCAAGAGACCCAGTACTTC
TRBJ1-2	.	TRBV5-1	once	CASSLDPGDGYTF	TGCGCCAGCAGCTTGGATCCAGGGGACGGCTACACCTTC
TRBJ1-4	.	TRBV4-1	.	CASSQSSGAVNEKLFF	TGCGCCAGCAGCCAGTCCTCAGGGGCCGTTAATGAAAAACTGTTTTTT
TRBJ2-1	TRBD2	TRBV4-1	.	CASSQAPGLANEQFF	TGCGCCAGCAGCCAAGCCCCGGGACTAGCCAATGAGCAGTTCTTC
TRBJ1-5	.	TRBV27	.	CASSRVSNQPQHF	TGTGCCAGCAGTAGGGTCTCGAATCAGCCCCAGCATTTT
TRBJ2-2	TRBD1	TRBV27	few	CASSPGTAGELFF	TGTGCCAGCAGTCCCGGGACAGCCGGGGAGCTGTTTTTT
TRBJ2-7	.	TRBV3-1	.	CASSVRGVSSHEQYF	TGTGCCAGCAGCGTTAGGGGTGTTTCGTCCCACGAGCAGTACTTC
TRBJ2-5	.	TRBV7-9	.	CASSPFSPPMETQYF	TGTGCCAGCAGCCCCTTTTCCCCCCCAATGGAGACCCAGTACTTC
TRBJ1-1	.	TRBV29-1	.	CSVRGGTEAFF	TGCAGCGTTAGAGGGGGAACTGAAGCTTTCTTT
TRBJ2-7	.	TRBV5-4	.	CASSLGFYEQYF	TGTGCCAGCAGCTTGGGGTTTTACGAGCAGTACTTC
TRBJ1-6	.	TRBV30	.	CAWSVGPRGTLHF	TGTGCCTGGAGTGTAGGTCCGAGGGGAACCCTCCACTTT
TRBJ1-1	TRBD1	TRBV19	.	CASTLGQGGTEAFF	TGTGCCAGTACCCTCGGACAGGGCGGGACTGAAGCTTTCTTT
TRBJ1-3	.	TRBV28	.	CASSTLGGGSSGNTIYF	TGTGCCAGCAGTACCCTTGGGGGAGGGAGCTCTGGAAACACCATATATTTT
TRBJ2-5	TRBD1	TRBV28	.	CASSVTGGGRETQYF	TGTGCCAGCAGTGTAACAGGGGGAGGAAGAGAGACCCAGTACTTC
TRBJ1-1	.	TRBV19	once	CASAGRTGTEAFF	TGTGCCAGCGCGGGGAGAACGGGCACTGAAGCTTTCTTT
TRBJ2-5	TRBD1	TRBV2	.	CASRRQGYIETQYF	TGTGCCAGCAGGAGACAGGGTTACATCGAGACCCAGTACTTC
TRBJ2-2	TRBD2	TRBV27	.	CASSWTSGSTGELFF	TGTGCCAGCAGTTGGACTAGCGGGAGTACCGGGGAGCTGTTTTTT
TRBJ1-6	TRBD1	TRBV7-9	.	CASSSRTGYNSPLHF	TGTGCCAGCAGCTCCCGGACAGGGTATAATTCACCCCTCCACTTT
TRBJ1-4	TRBD1	TRBV27	.	CASSRNRQGVNEKLFF	TGTGCCAGCAGCCGCAACCGACAGGGCGTAAATGAAAAACTGTTTTTT
TRBJ2-5	.	TRBV11-2	.	CASSLPRGGRETQYF	TGTGCCAGCAGCTTACCTAGAGGTGGCCGGGAGACCCAGTACTTC
TRBJ1-2	TRBD1	TRBV12-3/TRBV12-4	.	CASSPNRQGRANYGYTF	TGTGCCAGCAGCCCAAACCGACAGGGTCGGGCTAACTATGGCTACACCTTC
TRBJ2-2	TRBD1	TRBV9	.	CASSGDRAAGELFF	TGTGCCAGCAGCGGGGACAGGGCGGCCGGGGAGCTGTTTTTT
TRBJ2-2	TRBD2	TRBV4-1	.	CASSHLTGLANTGELFF	TGCGCCAGCAGCCACTTAACAGGACTAGCGAACACCGGGGAGCTGTTTTTT
TRBJ2-3	.	TRBV9	.	CASSAISGENTDTQYF	TGTGCCAGCAGCGCCATCTCTGGGGAAAACACAGATACGCAGTATTTT
TRBJ2-2	.	TRBV9	.	CASSVEGQRTGELFF	TGTGCCAGCAGCGTAGAGGGGCAGCGCACCGGGGAGCTGTTTTTT
TRBJ1-2	TRBD1	TRBV5-1	.	CASSWGTARTF	TGCGCCAGCAGCTGGGGGACAGCCCGGACCTTC
TRBJ2-5	.	TRBV9	.	CASSEGRRQWETQYF	TGTGCCAGCAGCGAGGGACGGCGGCAGTGGGAGACCCAGTACTTC
TRBJ2-3	.	TRBV7-6	.	CASSLDLAIHFTDTQYF	TGTGCCAGCAGCTTAGACCTCGCCATACATTTCACAGATACGCAGTATTTT
TRBJ2-5	.	TRBV4-1	.	CASSQHPGEETQYF	TGCGCCAGCAGCCAGCATCCGGGGGAAGAGACCCAGTACTTC
TRBJ2-1	TRBD1	TRBV13	once	CASSPSGTGRFNEQFF	TGTGCCAGCAGCCCGTCCGGGACAGGGAGATTCAATGAGCAGTTCTTC
TRBJ2-7	.	TRBV11-2	.	CASTIGAGPYEQYF	TGTGCCAGCACCATAGGGGCAGGGCCCTACGAGCAGTACTTC
TRBJ1-6	.	TRBV4-1	.	CASSQAREISPLHF	TGCGCCAGCAGCCAAGCCCGGGAGATTTCACCCCTCCACTTT
TRBJ2-5	TRBD2	TRBV7-8	.	CASSSTSGPYQETQYF	TGTGCCAGCAGCTCGACTAGCGGGCCGTACCAAGAGACCCAGTACTTC
TRBJ2-1	TRBD2	TRBV7-9	.	CASSTTTSGIYNEQFF	TGTGCCAGCAGCACCACAACTAGCGGTATCTACAATGAGCAGTTCTTC
TRBJ1-3	.	TRBV13	.	CASSTRVRGNTIYF	TGTGCCAGCAGCACCAGGGTCCGCGGAAACACCATATATTTT
TRBJ2-7	.	TRBV6-5	.	CASSYGVEQYF	TGTGCCAGCAGTTACGGGGTTGAGCAGTACTTC
TRBJ2-7	TRBD1	TRBV4-1	.	CASSLQGAGYEQYF	TGCGCCAGCAGCCTCCAGGGGGCAGGGTACGAGCAGTACTTC
TRBJ1-6	.	TRBV7-7	.	CASSLESQDNSPLHF	TGTGCCAGCAGCTTAGAATCACAGGATAATTCACCCCTCCACTTT
TRBJ1-4	.	TRBV13	.	CASSSQEEGNEKLFF	TGTGCCAGCAGCTCCCAGGAGGAGGGTAATGAAAAACTGTTTTTT
TRBJ2-6	.	TRBV13	once	CASLTRDIRFSGANVLTF	TGTGCCAGCCTAACTAGGGACATCAGATTCTCTGGGGCCAACGTCCTGACTTTC